Below, one T cell receptor beta chain is given with its context. Its target is unknown. Original processing notes: With a range of about 23,224 to 750,000, the median per sample was roughly 91,000 TCRs. TCRdb re-called the RACE reads with MiXCR, one entry per CDR3 protein. Here the V and J calls rest on TCRdb's processing, not on the authors' analysis. The sample holds tens of thousands of distinct CDR3 sequences, roughly 11% seen once. This entry belongs to a study of human T cells and chemical hapten exposure. At the level of the study: Patches that contained 0.01% DPC were applied to the upper back and read at 6 days. Findings and limits, study-wide: Having alopecia, the donors may differ immunologically from healthy people.

Noted time point: pre-sensitization, week 0. Treatment: therapeutic diphenylcyclopropenone sensitization with weekly scalp DPC. The TCR originated in a woman between 50 and 59 years old with alopecia areata. Some clones in this sample may be carry-over from other donors' samples. The material was whole blood, obtained in connection with sensitization to the hapten diphenylcyclopropenone (DPC).

CDR3 bases: TGTGCCAGCAGCTTGGGCGAAGGTCTCTACGAGCAGTACTTC. Translation gives CASSLGEGLYEQYF. V is TRBV5-5 and J is TRBJ2-7; D is ambiguous. V gave up 0 bases and J gave up 3 bases, with 10 bases separating them. Germline CDR1 SGHKS, CDR2 YYEKEE (reference sequence). The CDR3 consists of 14 residues.